This T cell receptor (beta chain) was captured by sequencing in a study of blood T cell repertoires in COVID-19. Turning to the study itself: Samples of COVID-19 (acute and convalescent) were obtained from the United States, Italy and Spain.

With V trimmed by 4 bases and J by 0 bases, 5 bases remained unmatched. The CDR3 loop spans 15 amino acids. The germline V gene encodes CDR1 SGHNT and CDR2 YYREEE (reference sequence). The protocol was immunoSEQ multiplex PCR, while the TCRdb copy is restricted to in-frame clones and leaves out a portion. The sample yields over 200,000 clones, 84% seen once. The source material was peripheral blood. This chain joins TRBV5-4 and TRBJ1-2, with 8 bases identical to TRBD1. The sequence was obtained from a woman in her fifties or sixties with active or convalescent COVID-19. CDR3 DNA sequence: TGTGCCAGCAGCCCACGGACAGGGTCTAACTATGGCTACACCTTC. It encodes CASSPRTGSNYGYTF. The full variable domain, with the rest looked up from reference TRBV5-4 and TRBJ1-2, is ETGVTQSPTHLIKTRGQQVTLRCSSQSGHNTVSWYQQALGQGPQFIFQYYREEENGRGNFPPRFSGLQFPNYSSELNVNALELDDSALYLCASSPRTGSNYGYTFGSGTRLTVV.